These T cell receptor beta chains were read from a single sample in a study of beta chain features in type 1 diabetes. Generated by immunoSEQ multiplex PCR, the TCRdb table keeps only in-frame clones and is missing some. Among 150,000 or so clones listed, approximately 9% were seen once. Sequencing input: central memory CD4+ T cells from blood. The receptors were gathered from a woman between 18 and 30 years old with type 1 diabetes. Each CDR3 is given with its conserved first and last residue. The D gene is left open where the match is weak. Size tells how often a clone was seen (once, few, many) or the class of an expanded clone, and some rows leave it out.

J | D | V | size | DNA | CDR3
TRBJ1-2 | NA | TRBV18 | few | TGTGCCAGCTCCCGGGTTGGCGGGGCCCACACTAACTATGGCTACACCTTC | CASSRVGGAHTNYGYTF
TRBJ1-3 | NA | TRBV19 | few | TGTGCCAGTAGTATGCGGGGAAACACCATATATTTT | CASSMRGNTIYF
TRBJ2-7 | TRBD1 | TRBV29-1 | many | TGCAGCGTGAGCGGACAGGGGGGCTCCTACGAGCAGTACTTC | CSVSGQGGSYEQYF
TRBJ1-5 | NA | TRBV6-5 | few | TGTGCCAGCAGTTCCGGGTCTGAGGGAAATCAGCCCCAGCATTTT | CASSSGSEGNQPQHF
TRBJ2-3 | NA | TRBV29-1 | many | TGCAGCGTTGTAGCCTTAGACACAGATACGCAGTATTTT | CSVVALDTDTQYF
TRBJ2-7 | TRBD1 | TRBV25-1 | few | TGTGCCAGCACCACCGGGACAGACTTAAACTTC | CASTTGTDLNF
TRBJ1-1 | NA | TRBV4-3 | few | TGCGCCAGCAGCCATGTATCACAGGGGAACACTGAAGCTTTCTTT | CASSHVSQGNTEAFF
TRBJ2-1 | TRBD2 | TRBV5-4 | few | TGTGCCAGCAGCTTGCCCGGGAGGGGCCATGAGCAGTTCTTC | CASSLPGRGHEQFF
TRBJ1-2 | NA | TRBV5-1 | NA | TGCGCCAGCAGCTTGGGAGGAGGCAGCAACTATGGCTACACCTTC | CASSLGGGSNYGYTF
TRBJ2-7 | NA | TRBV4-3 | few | TGCGCCAGCAGCCAAGCAATGAGCGATCAGTACGAGCAGTACTTC | CASSQAMSDQYEQYF
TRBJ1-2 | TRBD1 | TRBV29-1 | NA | TGCAGCGTTGGGCGGGGACAGGGTGTTTATGGCTACACCTTC | CSVGRGQGVYGYTF
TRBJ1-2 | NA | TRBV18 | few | TGTGCCAGCTCACCAGGAACTAGCGGGTCCTATGGCTACACCTTC | CASSPGTSGSYGYTF
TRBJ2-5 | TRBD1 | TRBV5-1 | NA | TGCGCCAGCAGCTTGGGTCAGGGGGCCTCCGCGGAGACCCAGTACTTC | CASSLGQGASAETQYF
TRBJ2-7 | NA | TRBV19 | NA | TGTGCCAGTAGTATGGACCCTAGCGCCGAGCAGTACTTC | CASSMDPSAEQYF
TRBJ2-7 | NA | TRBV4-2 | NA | TGTGCCAGCAGCCAAGACGGGAGCTCCTACGAGCAGTACTTC | CASSQDGSSYEQYF
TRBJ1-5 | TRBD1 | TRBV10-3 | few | TGTGCCGTCAGACAGGGCAACAATCAGCCCCAGCATTTT | CAVRQGNNQPQHF
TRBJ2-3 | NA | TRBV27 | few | TGTGCCAGCCAACCGCGGTCACAGGGACGTGCGGATACGCAGTATTTT | CASQPRSQGRADTQYF
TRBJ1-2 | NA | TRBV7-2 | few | TGTGCCAGCAGCTTACTTGTGGGGCCCTATGGCTACACCTTC | CASSLLVGPYGYTF
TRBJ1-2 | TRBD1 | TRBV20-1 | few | TGCAGTGTTGAGGGGGCGAGTTACACCTTC | CSVEGASYTF
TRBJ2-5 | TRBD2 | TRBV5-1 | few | TGCGCCAGCAGTGGCGGGAGTGTCCGGGAGACCCAGTACTTC | CASSGGSVRETQYF
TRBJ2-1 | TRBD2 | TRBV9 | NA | TGTGCCAGCAGCGTAGACCCCGTTGGTCGGGGGGTTAACGGTGAGCAGTTCTTC | CASSVDPVGRGVNGEQFF
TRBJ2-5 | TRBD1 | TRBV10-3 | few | TGTGCCATCAGTGAGTCGGGGGACAGGGGGAACCAAGAGACCCAGTACTTC | CAISESGDRGNQETQYF
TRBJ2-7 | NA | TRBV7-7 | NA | TGTGCTAGCAGACCTGGGGAGGTCTACTACTCCTACGAGCAGTACTTC | CASRPGEVYYSYEQYF
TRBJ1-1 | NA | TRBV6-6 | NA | TGTGCCAGCATCGCCCCAGGATCCGCTCAGATATCTTTCTTT | CASIAPGSAQISFF
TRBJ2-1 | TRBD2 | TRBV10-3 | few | TGTGCCACGGGAGGGGAGGGTTACAATGAGCAGTTCTTC | CATGGEGYNEQFF